These 3 T cell receptor beta chains came from one sample sequenced in a study of blood T cell repertoires in COVID-19. Data came from immunoSEQ multiplex PCR; TCRdb stores just in-frame clones and leaves some out. The data show a few hundred thousand clones, over 75% seen once. Sequenced: PBMCs or T cells enriched from blood (not recorded which). The origin of the receptors is a woman under 30 who had recovered from COVID-19.

The V and J genes are TRBV7-2 and TRBJ1-4, with 8 bases fitting TRBD1. This CDR3 contains 14 residues. V gave up 5 bases and J gave up 7 bases; unmatched junction bases: 6. Germline values: CDR1 SGHTA, CDR2 FQGNSA. CDR3 amino acids: CASSPDRGGEKLFF. The CDR3, as DNA: TGTGCCAGCAGCCCCGACAGGGGAGGTGAAAAACTGTTTTTT.

Here the CDR3 DNA reads TGTGCCAGCAGCGTGGGACTAGCGGGAGGCGCTGGGACCGGGGAGCTGTTTTTT. Its protein is CASSVGLAGGAGTGELFF. The rearrangement links TRBV9 to TRBJ2-2; 15 bases match TRBD2. The J segment lost 5 bases and the V segment lost 2 bases, leaving 7 bases of the junction unmatched. Germline V gives CDR1 SGDLS, CDR2 YYNGEE. The CDR3 length is 18 residues. Full variable domain (outside the CDR3, taken from reference TRBV9 and TRBJ2-2): DSGVTQTPKHLITATGQRVTLRCSPRSGDLSVYWYQQSLDQGLQFLIQYYNGEERAKGNILERFSAQQFPDLHSELNLSSLELGDSALYFCASSVGLAGGAGTGELFFGEGSRLTVL.

V is TRBV28 and J is TRBJ2-3; the match to TRBD1 covers 8 bases. Germline V lookup: CDR1 MDHEN, CDR2 SYDVKM. The CDR3 is 13 residues long. J was trimmed by 1 base and V by 10 bases; bases with no gene match: 4. The CDR3 here is CATPGQGTDTQYF. Written as DNA, the CDR3 is TGTGCCACCCCGGGACAGGGCACAGATACGCAGTATTTT. Together with reference TRBV28 and TRBJ2-3, the CDR3 gives the full variable domain: DVKVTQSSRYLVKRTGEKVFLECVQDMDHENMFWYRQDPGLGLRLIYFSYDVKMKEKGDIPEGYSVSREKKERFSLILESASTNQTSMYLCATPGQGTDTQYFGPGTRLTVL.